These 27 T cell receptor beta chains came from one sample sequenced in a study of T cell repertoires in cytomegalovirus infection. TCRdb reprocessed the reads via MiXCR and lists one record per CDR3 protein. This table holds some 920,000 distinct CDR3 sequences, less than 40% found once. Their antigen targets remain unknown. This material consisted of cultured CD8+ T cells from PBMCs, taken from culture after CMV antigen stimulation. All receptors derive from a human donor in good health (CMV status not recorded). Some clones in this sample may be carry-over from other donors' samples.

The DNA for the CDR3 is TGTGCCAGCAGTCGGGAGGGGGGGGAGACAGAGGAGACCCAGTACTTC. It yields the protein CASSREGGETEETQYF. The V call is TRBV6-1, the J call TRBJ2-5; TRBD2 matches 8 bases. CDR1 and CDR2 from the germline V gene are MNHNS and SASEGT. CDR3 size: 16 residues. V was clipped by 5 bases and J by 5 bases; unmatched bases: 13.

This clonotype was counted only a few times. The chain uses TRBV11-2 and TRBJ2-5, with 8 bases aligning to TRBD2. Trimming took 6 bases from V and 2 from J; bases not matched to a gene: 8. Per germline, CDR1 SGHAT and CDR2 FQNNGV. The CDR3 extends over 15 amino acids. CDR3 region: CASSFGTRLQETQYF. The CDR3, as DNA: TGTGCCAGCAGTTTCGGGACTAGACTACAAGAGACCCAGTACTTC.

The J gene is TRBJ2-3, the V gene TRBV5-8; 10 nucleotides agree with TRBD1. The junction had 6 bases not matched to a gene; V was cut back by 3 bases and J by 2 bases. Germline V gene sequence: CDR1 SGHTS, CDR2 YDEGEE. The CDR3 has 16 residues. The CDR3 spells CASSSGTGAATDTQYF. CDR3 nucleotides: TGTGCCAGCAGCTCGGGGACAGGGGCAGCCACAGATACGCAGTATTTT.

The J gene is TRBJ1-1, the V gene TRBV4-1; 8 bases agree with TRBD1. V gave up 2 bases and J gave up 7 bases; unmatched junction bases: 15. From germline, CDR1 is MGHRA and CDR2 YSYEKL. CDR3 length equals 17 residues. The CDR3 loop is CASSQPGQVNFRGEAFF. The CDR3 DNA reads as TGCGCCAGCAGCCAACCGGGACAGGTGAATTTCCGTGGTGAAGCTTTCTTT.

The CDR3 protein is CASRASRGGIYEQYF. In DNA, the CDR3 is TGTGCCAGCAGGGCCTCTAGAGGGGGCATCTACGAGCAGTACTTC. The chain recombines TRBV2 with TRBJ2-7; TRBD1 agrees at 7 bases. J lost 3 bases, V lost 6 bases, and 11 bases had no gene match. Germline V gene sequence: CDR1 SNHLY, CDR2 FYNNEI. The CDR3 is 15 residues long. The entire variable domain, with the rest obtained from reference TRBV2 and TRBJ2-7, is as follows: EPEVTQTPSHQVTQMGQEVILRCVPISNHLYFYWYRQILGQKVEFLVSFYNNEISEKSEIFDDQFSVERPDGSNFTLKIRSTKLEDSAMYFCASRASRGGIYEQYFGPGTRLTVT.

This clonotype occurred a few times. The chain joins TRBV7-6 to TRBJ1-2; tentatively, D is TRBD1 (5 bases). Trimming took off 3 bases at V and 3 bases at J, with 8 bases between the two ends. The CDR3 extends over 13 amino acids. The V gene's germline CDR1 is SGHVS and CDR2 FNYEAQ. Here the CDR3 reads CASSFQGYYGYTF. Here the CDR3 DNA reads TGTGCCAGCAGCTTCCAGGGTTACTATGGCTACACCTTC.

There are a few counts of this clonotype. The J gene is TRBJ1-5, the V gene TRBV10-2; no clear D. Trimming cost V 4 bases and J 0 bases, with 10 bases left between them. Germline values: CDR1 WSHSY, CDR2 SAAADI. The CDR3 length is 15 residues. CDR3 amino acids: CASSVGTVSNQPQHF. The CDR3 DNA is TGCGCCAGCAGTGTGGGTACGGTTAGCAATCAGCCCCAGCATTTT.

V usage is TRBV7-9 and J usage is TRBJ1-4; 8 bases are shared with TRBD1. V trimming: 4 bases; J trimming: 7 bases; junction bases outside the gene matches: 8. Germline assignment: CDR1 SEHNR and CDR2 FQNEAQ (reference sequence). The CDR3 loop spans 15 amino acids. CDR3 region: CASSSQGAVVEKLFF. The CDR3 bases are TGTGCCAGCAGCTCTCAGGGGGCGGTGGTTGAAAAACTGTTTTTT.

The table lists this clonotype with many counts. The chain uses TRBV12-3 or TRBV12-4 and TRBJ1-4, with a weak D call TRBD1 (6 bases). The CDR3 runs 17 residues. Trimming removed 7 bases from V and 2 bases from J, with 20 bases in between. CDR3 protein: CASTTPQGTWTNEKLFF. The CDR3 region has the DNA TGTGCCAGCACCACTCCCCAGGGGACTTGGACTAATGAAAAACTGTTTTTT.

V usage is TRBV6-5 and J usage is TRBJ2-3; D tentatively reads TRBD1 or TRBD2 (5 bases each). Deletions cut 0 bases from V and 2 bases from J, with 21 bases between. Germline V CDR1 and CDR2: MNHEY, SVGAGI. CDR3 size: 19 residues. This CDR3 is CASSYSGGRGRDPTDTQYF. CDR3 DNA sequence: TGTGCCAGCAGTTACTCCGGAGGTAGGGGCCGAGACCCCACAGATACGCAGTATTTT.

This clonotype was observed many times. V gene TRBV7-6 combines with J gene TRBJ2-2; D gene ambiguous. Germline-derived CDR1 and CDR2 are SGHVS and FNYEAQ. The length of the CDR3 is 13 residues. Trimming stripped 5 bases from V and 0 bases from J, with 4 bases between. CDR3 DNA sequence: TGTGCCAGCAGCGCGTCGAACACCGGGGAGCTGTTTTTT. As protein: CASSASNTGELFF.

The chain employs TRBV29-1 and TRBJ1-2; no reliable D call. Germline V gene sequence: CDR1 SQVTM, CDR2 ANQGSEA. V lost 2 bases, J lost 1 base, and 11 bases lay in between. CDR3 size: 14 residues. Written as DNA, the CDR3 is TGCAGCGTTGAAACAGCCGAAATTAACTATGGCTACACCTTC. This sequence encodes CSVETAEINYGYTF.

CDR3 in amino acids: CASSLVSGVALELFF. Written as DNA, the CDR3 is TGTGCCAGCAGCTTAGTGTCAGGGGTCGCCCTTGAACTGTTTTTT. The chain couples TRBV7-8 to TRBJ1-4; weak D call: TRBD1 (6 bases). The CDR3 totals 15 residues. The germline gives CDR1 SGHVS, CDR2 FQNEAQ. V was trimmed by 1 base and J by 12 bases, leaving 18 bases between them.

This chain connects TRBV5-6 to TRBJ1-5; 9 bases align to TRBD1. Germline trimming cut 4 bases from V and 4 bases from J; bases unmatched to any gene: 15. The CDR3 is made up of 18 amino acids. The germline V gene encodes CDR1 SGHDT and CDR2 YYEEEE. The CDR3 DNA is TGTGCCAGCAGCCGCCTGCCGGGACAGGGTGGATGGAATCAGCCCCAGCATTTT. Translated: CASSRLPGQGGWNQPQHF.

The chain recombines TRBV27 with TRBJ1-2; tentatively, D is TRBD1 (5 bases). This CDR3 comprises 14 residues. Germline CDR1 MNHEY, CDR2 SMNVEV (reference sequence). Trimming took off 4 bases at V and 3 bases at J, with 12 bases between the two ends. The CDR3 sequence: CASSSGVRDYGYTF. The CDR3 region has the DNA TGTGCCAGCAGTTCGGGGGTCCGGGACTATGGCTACACCTTC.

Notes on this clonotype: The junction departs from germline at one end; a sequencing error may be responsible. This sequence joins TRBV2 and TRBJ1-6; TRBD1 agrees at 10 bases. Germline assignment: CDR1 SNHLY and CDR2 FYNNEI. The CDR3 covers 15 residues. CDR3 protein: CTSSVDRGSNSPLHF. For the CDR3, the DNA is TGTACCAGCAGTGTGGACAGGGGGAGCAATTCACCCCTCCACTTT.

This clonotype was detected only a few times. The rearrangement uses TRBV7-9 and TRBJ1-1; D might be TRBD1 (5 bases). Germline-derived CDR1 and CDR2 are SEHNR and FQNEAQ (reference sequence). V was pared by 2 bases and J by 5 bases, with 15 bases between. There are 15 residues in the CDR3. The CDR3 DNA reads TGTGCCAGCAGCTTATCTCAGGGATTATCGACTGAAGCTTTCTTT. It encodes CASSLSQGLSTEAFF.

This chain uses TRBV7-6 with TRBJ1-1; maybe TRBD1 (6 bases). The V end was cut by 4 bases, the J end by 3 bases, with 15 bases between. Per the germline V gene, CDR1 is SGHVS and CDR2 is FNYEAQ. This CDR3 region has 15 residues. CDR3 in DNA: TGTGCCAGCAGCTCAACGGACAGCCGTGACACTGAAGCTTTCTTT. Translation gives CASSSTDSRDTEAFF.

This rearrangement joins TRBV6-2 or TRBV6-3 to TRBJ2-1, with D tentatively TRBD1 or TRBD2 (6 bases each). The germline CDR1 and CDR2 sequences are MNHEY and SVGEGT. Trimming shortened V by 0 bases and J by 6 bases, and 12 bases separated the two germline ends. CDR3 length: 15 amino acids. CDR3 nucleotide sequence: TGTGCCAGCAGTTACTCCCCGGGGGCCCCCAATGAGCAGTTCTTC. Translated: CASSYSPGAPNEQFF.

Worth noting for this clonotype: The conserved final phenylalanine or tryptophan is absent from the CDR3, which likely points to a read error. The chain employs TRBV5-1 and TRBJ2-1, with D tentatively TRBD1 or TRBD2 (5 bases each). Germline-derived CDR1 and CDR2 are SGHRS and YFSETQ. The V and J ends lost 3 bases and 2 bases respectively, with 12 bases between them. There are 15 residues in the CDR3. CDR3 sequence (DNA): TGCGCCAGCAGCTGGTTGATGGGACCCTACAATGAGCAGTTCTCC. The encoded protein is CASSWLMGPYNEQFS.

In this sample, this clonotype turned up many times. V usage is TRBV6-5 and J usage is TRBJ2-5; D unresolved. Between the trimmed V and J ends, which lost 2 bases and 2 bases, there was a span of 6 bases. The CDR3 contains 13 residues. The V gene's germline CDR1 is MNHEY and CDR2 SVGAGI. CDR3 nucleotides: TGTGCCAGCAGTTACAACAATCAAGAGACCCAGTACTTC. Amino acids: CASSYNNQETQYF.

The table lists this clonotype with many counts. The chain couples TRBV7-2 to TRBJ2-1; 7 nucleotides align to TRBD1. The CDR3 has 12 amino acids. Per the germline V gene, CDR1 is SGHTA and CDR2 is FQGNSA. The J segment lost 9 bases and the V segment lost 4 bases, leaving 3 bases of the junction unmatched. The CDR3 nucleotides are TGTGCCAGCAGCTCGACAGGGAGTGAGCAGTTCTTC. This translates into CASSSTGSEQFF. Using reference TRBV7-2 and TRBJ2-1 for the parts outside the CDR3, the full variable domain is GAGVSQSPSNKVTEKGKDVELRCDPISGHTALYWYRQSLGQGLEFLIYFQGNSAPDKSGLPSDRFSAERTGGSVSTLTIQRTQQEDSAVYLCASSSTGSEQFFGPGTRLTVL.

This clonotype was counted between two and nine times. The chain is built from TRBV6-6 and TRBJ1-5, with D hard to call. CDR1 and CDR2 from the germline V gene are MNHNY and SVGAGI (reference sequence). Between the trimmed V and J ends, which lost 5 bases and 3 bases, there was a span of 11 bases. The CDR3 spans 14 residues. The CDR3 bases are TGTGCCAGCAGTCTCAATACCAACAATCAGCCCCAGCATTTT. It yields the protein CASSLNTNNQPQHF.

In this sample, this clonotype turned up a few times. V is TRBV9 and J is TRBJ1-2; no reliable D call. Germline V lookup: CDR1 SGDLS, CDR2 YYNGEE. V dropped 0 bases and J dropped 6 bases, with 21 bases sitting between them. The CDR3 is 17 amino acids. The CDR3 is CASSVALMTGWEDGYTF. Here the CDR3 DNA reads TGTGCCAGCAGCGTAGCTCTGATGACCGGCTGGGAGGATGGCTACACCTTC.

This clonotype was counted ten times or more. The chain links TRBV15 to TRBJ1-1; 7 nucleotides align to TRBD1. The CDR3 has 15 residues. The germline gives CDR1 LNHNV, CDR2 YYDKDF (reference sequence). Germline trimming cut 3 bases from V and 2 bases from J; bases unmatched to any gene: 6. CDR3 loop: CATSSTGAKNTEAFF. In DNA, the CDR3 is TGTGCCACCAGCAGCACAGGGGCAAAAAACACTGAAGCTTTCTTT.

Concerning this clonotype itself: A read error may account for a junction end that differs from germline. The chain couples TRBV20-1 to TRBJ2-1; 8 bases align to TRBD2. CDR3 size: 15 residues. Germline V CDR1 and CDR2: DFQATT, SNEGSKA (reference sequence). DNA for the CDR3: TGCAGTGCCAGAGTGGCGGGGGGTTCCTACAATGAGCAGTTCTTC. Protein: CSARVAGGSYNEQFF.

The chain recombines TRBV27 with TRBJ1-4, with D possibly matching TRBD1 (5 bases). This CDR3 spans 15 amino acids. V was cut by 4 bases and J by 4 bases, with 13 bases left in between. The germline gives CDR1 MNHEY, CDR2 SMNVEV (reference sequence). This chain's CDR3 is CASSSAQGGNEKLFF. CDR3 DNA: TGTGCCAGCAGTTCCGCCCAGGGTGGTAATGAAAAACTGTTTTTT. Based on the CDR3 plus reference TRBV27 and TRBJ1-4, the full variable domain is EAQVTQNPRYLITVTGKKLTVTCSQNMNHEYMSWYRQDPGLGLRQIYYSMNVEVTDKGDVPEGYKVSRKEKRNFPLILESPSPNQTSLYFCASSSAQGGNEKLFFGSGTQLSVL.